The rows below give T cell receptor beta chains drawn from one sample of a study of T-cell memory formation after mild COVID-19. TCRdb re-called the 5' RACE reads through MiXCR, storing one row per CDR3 protein. The sample records fewer than 350,000 distinct CDR3 sequences, about a sixth being singletons. Sequencing was done on a sample of PBMCs or a T cell subset sorted from them (not recorded which). The receptors stem from a man aged 18 to 30 who had mild COVID-19 (a few samples of this study predate the infection). Cell type and time point are not known. CDR3s include the opening cysteine and the closing phenylalanine or tryptophan. Fields, in order: D gene, J gene, clone size, V gene, CDR3 DNA, CDR3 protein. The D gene is left open where the match is weak. Not all rows give a size; the values are once, few, many and, for expanded clones, a class.

>TRBD1|TRBJ2-3|few|TRBV24-1
TGTGCCACCAGTGATTCGACAGGGGGCCCTAGCACAGATACGCAGTATTTT
CATSDSTGGPSTDTQYF
>.|TRBJ1-2|few|TRBV20-1
TGCAGTGCTAGAGATAGAGCCTGTTGTGCCAGGCTCTATGGCTACACCTTC
CSARDRACCARLYGYTF
>.|TRBJ2-1|many|TRBV5-1
TGCGCCAGCAGCGGCGGACAGAACACATACCTCCCCAATGAGCAGTTCTTC
CASSGGQNTYLPNEQFF
>TRBD1|TRBJ1-2|few|TRBV4-3
TGCGCCAGCAGCCAGGGGACAGGGGTGGGCTACACCTTC
CASSQGTGVGYTF
>TRBD1|TRBJ2-3|many|TRBV6-5
TGTGCCAGCAGGACCGGGACAGGGCCATGGGGGCAGTATTTT
CASRTGTGPWGQYF
>.|TRBJ1-2|.|TRBV12-3/TRBV12-4
TGTGCCTCCAAATCAATCGGGGGATATGGCTACACCTTC
CASKSIGGYGYTF
>.|TRBJ1-2|.|TRBV5-5
TGTGCCAGCAGCCCCCCCCGGGGGCTCTACTATGGCTACACCTTC
CASSPPRGLYYGYTF
>TRBD2|TRBJ2-3|.|TRBV5-1
TGCGCCAGCAGCCCCTTAGCGGGGATGGGGGATACGCAGTATTTT
CASSPLAGMGDTQYF
>.|TRBJ2-3|.|TRBV6-2/TRBV6-3
TGTGCCAGCAGTTACCCCACAGATACGCAGTATTTT
CASSYPTDTQYF
>.|TRBJ1-6|.|TRBV7-8
TGTGCCAGCAGCCTACGAGGGGATCTCGAGATAATTTCACCCCTCCACTTT
CASSLRGDLEIISPLHF
>TRBD2|TRBJ2-1|.|TRBV7-2
TGTGCCAGCAGCTTATTGGGACTAGCGGCCAACAATGAGCAGTTCTTC
CASSLLGLAANNEQFF
>.|TRBJ2-3|few|TRBV7-8
TGTGCCAGCAGCTTAGTCGGTCGTGCACAGGGAGATACGCAGTATTTT
CASSLVGRAQGDTQYF
>.|TRBJ1-5|once|TRBV7-2
TGTGCCAGCAGCTCTCAGCCTTATAGCAATCAGCCCCAGCATTTT
CASSSQPYSNQPQHF
>TRBD2|TRBJ2-2|few|TRBV7-9
TGTGCCAGCAGCCAACTAGCGGGCGGGACCGGGGAGCTGTTTTTT
CASSQLAGGTGELFF
>.|TRBJ1-1|many|TRBV14
TGTGCCAGCAGCCCCCTGGTACAGGGTATGAACACTGAAGCTTTCTTT
CASSPLVQGMNTEAFF
>.|TRBJ2-3|many|TRBV9
TGTGCCAGCAGCGTAGTCAGCACAGATACGCAGTATTTT
CASSVVSTDTQYF
>.|TRBJ2-3|many|TRBV4-3
TGCGCCAGCAGCCGTACGGTAGGGGGGAACACAGATACGCAGTATTTT
CASSRTVGGNTDTQYF
>.|TRBJ1-2|.|TRBV28
TGTGCCAGCAGTCCACCATGGGACTATGGCTACACCTTC
CASSPPWDYGYTF
>.|TRBJ2-5|.|TRBV28
TGTGCCAGCACCTTCGGCTACAGACCCCAAGAGACCCAGTACTTC
CASTFGYRPQETQYF
>TRBD1|TRBJ2-7|many|TRBV7-2
TGTGCCAGCAGCGGGAGGACAGGGGATGGCGAGCAGTACTTC
CASSGRTGDGEQYF
>TRBD1|TRBJ1-1|few|TRBV27
TGTGCCAGCAGTACCGGACAGGGTGAAGCTTTCTTT
CASSTGQGEAFF
>.|TRBJ2-4|many|TRBV3-1
TGTGCCAGCAGCCAAGATTTTCACATTCAGTACTTC
CASSQDFHIQYF
>.|TRBJ2-2|few|TRBV6-6
TGTGCCAGCACCCCAACGGTGACCGGGGAGCTGTTTTTT
CASTPTVTGELFF
>.|TRBJ2-3|.|TRBV5-1
TGCGCCAGCAGCCCGGATTCGGGTAGCAATACGCAGTATTTT
CASSPDSGSNTQYF
>TRBD1|TRBJ1-2|.|TRBV3-1
TGTGCCAGCCGACCTAACAGGGGGCTTGGCTACACCTTC
CASRPNRGLGYTF
>TRBD1|TRBJ1-5|.|TRBV27
TGTGCCAGCAGTCCCGACAGGGTAAATCAGCCCCAGCATTTT
CASSPDRVNQPQHF
>.|TRBJ2-2|few|TRBV12-3/TRBV12-4
TGTGCCAGCAGTTTCACGGACACCGGGGAGCTGTTTTTT
CASSFTDTGELFF
>.|TRBJ1-3|.|TRBV7-8
TGTGCCAGCAGCTTCCTGGACAGCTCTGGAAACACCATATATTTT
CASSFLDSSGNTIYF
>TRBD2|TRBJ2-1|.|TRBV7-9
TGTGCCAGCAGCCGGAGCGGGGGGGCCATTAATGAGCAGTTCTTC
CASSRSGGAINEQFF
>TRBD1|TRBJ2-5|.|TRBV5-4
TGTGCCAGCAGCGTACCGTCCCTGACAGGGGTCCCTTCCGAGACCCAGTACTTC
CASSVPSLTGVPSETQYF
>.|TRBJ2-4|few|TRBV12-3/TRBV12-4
TGTGCCAGCAGTTTGGGTTCGGTCAAAAACATTCAGTACTTC
CASSLGSVKNIQYF
>.|TRBJ2-3|few|TRBV24-1
TGTGCCACCAGTGATCCCTACACAGATACGCAGTATTTT
CATSDPYTDTQYF
>TRBD2|TRBJ2-1|few|TRBV7-2
TGTGCCAGCAGCTTAATCGCGGGGGGCCAATCCAATGAGCAGTTCTTC
CASSLIAGGQSNEQFF
>TRBD1|TRBJ2-3|few|TRBV7-9
TGTGCCAGCAGCCCGAAGGGACAGAGCACAGATACGCAGTATTTT
CASSPKGQSTDTQYF
>TRBD1|TRBJ2-7|few|TRBV20-1
TGCAGTGCTAGGGAACCCGGGACAGGGAAGGGCGAGCAGTACTTC
CSAREPGTGKGEQYF
>.|TRBJ2-3|many|TRBV4-1
TGCGCCAGCAGCCATTTCCTTACAGCTCTGCCCACAGATACGCAGTATTTT
CASSHFLTALPTDTQYF
>.|TRBJ2-3|.|TRBV27
TGTGCCAGCAGTCCCCATACAACAGATACGCAGTATTTT
CASSPHTTDTQYF
>.|TRBJ1-4|few|TRBV12-3/TRBV12-4
TGTGCCAGCAGTACAGGGTCCCCTAATGAAAAACTGTTTTTT
CASSTGSPNEKLFF
>.|TRBJ1-2|.|TRBV28
TGTGCCAGCAGTTCGCCTACCGGAGGCTACACCTTC
CASSSPTGGYTF
>.|TRBJ2-7|.|TRBV2
TGTGCCAGCAGTGAAGCGCAGGGGTTCTCCTACGAGCAGTACTTC
CASSEAQGFSYEQYF
>TRBD2|TRBJ2-1|few|TRBV11-2
TGTGCCAGCAGCTTGGCGGCGGGGGGGGAAGTCTACAATGAGCAGTTCTTC
CASSLAAGGEVYNEQFF
>.|TRBJ2-7|few|TRBV7-9
TGTGCCAGCAGCTTTCAGGTGGGGTACTTTAACGAGCAGTACTTC
CASSFQVGYFNEQYF
>.|TRBJ2-2|.|TRBV5-1
TGCGCCAGCAGCTTTTCAGGGACCGGGGAGCTGTTTTTT
CASSFSGTGELFF
>TRBD2|TRBJ2-4|.|TRBV12-3/TRBV12-4
TGTGCCAGCACCTTAGGAGGGACTAGCGGGGGGGCCACCATTCAGTACTTC
CASTLGGTSGGATIQYF
>.|TRBJ1-2|few|TRBV6-6
TGTGCCAGCAGTCTCGGCTCGGGCACTAACTATGGCTACACCTTC
CASSLGSGTNYGYTF
>.|TRBJ1-5|many|TRBV6-2/TRBV6-3
TGTGCCAGCAGTTCAATTTCTTATAGCAATCAGCCCCAGCATTTT
CASSSISYSNQPQHF